This T cell receptor (beta chain) was found in a study of T cell responses to AZD1222 COVID-19 vaccine. Trimming cost V 6 bases and J 6 bases; bases outside gene matches: 1. The CDR3 length is 12 residues. Germline CDR1 is MDHEN and CDR2 is SYDVKM. The table came from immunoSEQ multiplex PCR; TCRdb's copy has only in-frame clones and leaves some out. The table lists under 200,000 clones, approximately 90% of them singletons. The specimen comprised peripheral blood, sampled on day 0 of AZD1222 vaccination. The V gene is TRBV28, the J gene TRBJ1-2; TRBD1 matches 10 bases. The sequence was collected from an adult in good health. DNA for the CDR3: TGTGCCAGCAGAGACAGGGGGCATGGCTACACCTTC. Translation gives CASRDRGHGYTF.